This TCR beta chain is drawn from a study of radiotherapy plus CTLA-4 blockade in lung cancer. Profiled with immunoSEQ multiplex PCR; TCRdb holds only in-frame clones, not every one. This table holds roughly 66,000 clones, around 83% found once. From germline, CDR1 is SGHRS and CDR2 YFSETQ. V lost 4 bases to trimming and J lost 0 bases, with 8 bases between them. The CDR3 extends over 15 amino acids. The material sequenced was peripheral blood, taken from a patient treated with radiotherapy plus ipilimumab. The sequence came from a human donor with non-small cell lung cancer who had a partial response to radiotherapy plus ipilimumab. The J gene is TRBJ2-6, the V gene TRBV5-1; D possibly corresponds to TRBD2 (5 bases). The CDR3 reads CASSPGSSGANVLTF. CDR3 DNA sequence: TGCGCCAGCAGCCCGGGGAGCTCTGGGGCCAACGTCCTGACTTTC.